This record looks at one T cell receptor (beta chain) sequence and its context. Its cognate antigen is unknown. The data originate from a study of PD-1 blockade in classical Hodgkin lymphoma. Overall study results and limits: Undefined causes, possibly disease activity or prior therapy, underlie the repertoire differences. Healthy donors were reported to have higher baseline TCR diversity than newly diagnosed patients.

As to time point: newly diagnosed, previously untreated cHL patient sample. Untreated, newly diagnosed classical Hodgkin lymphoma PBMCs were comparators. Repertoires were generated with immunoSEQ multiplex PCR, while TCRdb's copy carries only in-frame clones and drops some. The sample carries about 7,100 clones, 78% recorded once. The CDR3 consists of 13 residues. With 2 bases removed from V and 2 bases from J, the gap between germline ends came to 6 bases. Per germline, CDR1 SGHDT and CDR2 YYEEEE. The TCR comes from a human donor with classical Hodgkin lymphoma. Sequencing used peripheral blood mononuclear cells (PBMCs). The chain employs TRBV5-6 and TRBJ2-3; D gene uncertain. CDR3 amino acids: CASSFPITDTQYF. As DNA, the CDR3 is TGTGCCAGCAGCTTTCCTATCACAGATACGCAGTATTTT. Variable domain in full (rest from reference TRBV5-6 and TRBJ2-3): DAGVTQSPTHLIKTRGQQVTLRCSPKSGHDTVSWYQQALGQGPQFIFQYYEEEERQRGNFPDRFSGHQFPNYSSELNVNALLLGDSALYLCASSFPITDTQYFGPGTRLTVL.